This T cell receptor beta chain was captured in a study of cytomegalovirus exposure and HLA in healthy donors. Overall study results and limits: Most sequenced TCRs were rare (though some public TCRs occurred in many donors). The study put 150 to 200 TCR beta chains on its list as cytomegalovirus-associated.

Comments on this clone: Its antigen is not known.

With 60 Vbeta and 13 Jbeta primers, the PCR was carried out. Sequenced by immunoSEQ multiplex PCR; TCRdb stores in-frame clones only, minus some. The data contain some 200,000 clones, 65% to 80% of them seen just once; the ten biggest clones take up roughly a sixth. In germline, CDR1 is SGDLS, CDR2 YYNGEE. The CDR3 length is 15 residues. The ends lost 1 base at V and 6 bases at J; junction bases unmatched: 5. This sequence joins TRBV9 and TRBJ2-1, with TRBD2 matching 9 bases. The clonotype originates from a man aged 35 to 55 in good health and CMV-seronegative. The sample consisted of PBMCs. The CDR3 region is CASSVWAGGRNEQFF. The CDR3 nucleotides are TGTGCCAGCAGCGTATGGGCGGGGGGGCGCAATGAGCAGTTCTTC.